This T cell receptor beta chain was sequenced in a study of read filtering for tumor transcriptome and immune sequencing. At the level of the study: Among patients, some 17 were male and more than 12 female, aged about 40 to 90 (mean approximately 62). Study results and limitations: RNA-seq captured clonotypes less deeply and reliably than IR-seq.

The library was built from about 400 ng RNA with molecular barcoded adaptors for alpha/delta and beta/gamma chains. MiXCR was run by TCRdb on the reads, yielding one entry per CDR3 protein. The table lists about 62,000 distinct CDR3 sequences, roughly 19% of them singletons. Germline CDR1 is SGHTA and CDR2 is FQGNSA. The CDR3 sequence is 14 residues long. V lost 10 bases, J lost 3 bases, and 18 bases lay in between. This clonotype was seen many times. Antigen unknown. Material: a population of CD138-negative cells sorted from bone marrow. The chain couples TRBV7-2 to TRBJ1-1; D is uncertain. The receptor's source is a donor at least 40 years old with multiple myeloma. DNA for the CDR3: TGTGCCATCGCCCGGTCCGGGAAGGACACTGAAGCTTTCTTT. This gives the protein CAIARSGKDTEAFF.